One and the same sample provided the 31 T cell receptor beta chains below, sequenced in a study of T cells in Graves' hyperthyroidism and ophthalmopathy. RNA transcripts provided the source from which TCR beta CDR3 regions were amplified. The HTBI primer set drove a first-round RT-PCR of the TCR CDR3. Each CDR3 protein gets one entry after TCRdb re-called the multiplex PCR reads with MiXCR. The sample contains about 540,000 distinct CDR3 sequences, 46% of which appear only once. Sequenced sample: peripheral blood or thyroid tissue (not recorded which). These receptor sequences come from a young woman with Graves' hyperthyroidism.

This chain links TRBV7-9 with TRBJ1-6, with unresolved D. Looked up from germline, CDR1 is SEHNR and CDR2 is FQNEAQ (reference sequence). The V end lost 2 bases, the J end lost 7 bases, and 6 bases lay between the germline ends. The CDR3 runs to 13 residues. CDR3 protein: CASSLLGNSPLHF. The CDR3 bases are TGTGCCAGCAGCTTACTCGGCAATTCACCCCTCCACTTT.

This clonotype was observed at least ten times. This chain links TRBV12-3 or TRBV12-4 with TRBJ1-5; D uncertain. This CDR3 has 14 residues. Trimming took 6 bases from V and 7 from J, leaving 16 bases between them. Here the CDR3 reads CASRPPGRRQPQHF. In DNA, the CDR3 is TGTGCCAGCAGGCCACCGGGGAGGCGGCAGCCCCAGCATTTT.

This clonotype occurred many times. The chain links TRBV20-1 to TRBJ1-5; D gene unclear. Germline V gene lookup returns CDR1 DFQATT and CDR2 SNEGSKA (reference sequence). There are 17 residues in the CDR3. V gave up 6 bases and J gave up 2 bases, with 23 bases separating them. The CDR3 is CSAALATVFDGNQPQHF. The CDR3 DNA is TGCAGTGCCGCCCTGGCTACAGTATTCGATGGCAATCAGCCCCAGCATTTT.

The rearrangement uses TRBV29-1 and TRBJ2-7; 10 nucleotides agree with TRBD2. V gave up 6 bases and J gave up 6 bases; unmatched junction bases: 8. CDR1 is SQVTM and CDR2 is ANQGSEA in the germline V gene. The CDR3 consists of 13 residues. This chain's CDR3 is CSVTGTSVTEQYF. As DNA, the CDR3 is TGCAGCGTCACCGGGACTAGCGTTACCGAGCAGTACTTC.

This clonotype was recorded once. CDR3 sequence reads: CASSGGQGSTEAFF. The DNA of the CDR3 is TGTGCCAGCAGTGGAGGACAGGGCAGTACTGAAGCTTTCTTT. The chain carries TRBV2 and TRBJ1-1; 8 bases map to TRBD1. V shed 4 bases and J 5 bases; nucleotides not matched to a gene: 6. This CDR3 has 14 residues. Germline CDR1 SNHLY, CDR2 FYNNEI. The full variable domain, in which reference TRBV2 and TRBJ1-1 provide the parts outside the CDR3, is EPEVTQTPSHQVTQMGQEVILRCVPISNHLYFYWYRQILGQKVEFLVSFYNNEISEKSEIFDDQFSVERPDGSNFTLKIRSTKLEDSAMYFCASSGGQGSTEAFFGQGTRLTVV.

As concerns this clonotype: This sequence may be a read error, since a much larger clone differs from it by one base. The J gene is TRBJ1-2, the V gene TRBV28; D ambiguous. Germline loops: CDR1 MDHEN, CDR2 SYDVKM. This CDR3 has 11 residues. V lost 6 bases and J 4 bases, leaving 6 bases between the germline ends. In nucleotides, the CDR3 is TGTGCCAGCAGGTGGGTCTATGGCTACACCTTC. Translation: CASRWVYGYTF.

Notes on this clonotype: The junction departs from germline at one end; a sequencing error may be responsible. The chain has TRBV2 and TRBJ2-5; 13 nucleotides match TRBD2. This CDR3 is 17 amino acids long. Germline V lookup: CDR1 SNHLY, CDR2 FYNNEI. The CDR3 loop is CASSQRSGTSGKETQYF. Here the CDR3 DNA reads TGCGCCAGCAGCCAACGATCCGGGACTAGCGGGAAAGAGACCCAGTACTTC.

This clonotype was observed a few times. The chain combines TRBV24-1 with TRBJ2-7; TRBD2 matches at 11 bases. The J call may be faulty, since TRBJ2-1 better matches the DNA end. The CDR3 spans 14 residues. Germline lookup yields CDR1 KGHDR and CDR2 SFDVKD. The CDR3 DNA is TGTGCCACCAGTGTTAGCGGGAGGGCGAATGAGCAGTTCTTC. Translated, it gives CATSVSGRANEQFF.

This clonotype was counted ten times or more. As DNA, the CDR3 is TGTGCCAGCAGTACAGCCCGTCGATATGGCTACACCTTC. Amino acid sequence: CASSTARRYGYTF. The chain links TRBV6-2 or TRBV6-3 to TRBJ1-2; no firm D call. The CDR3 has 13 amino acids. Trimming took off 5 bases at V and 5 bases at J, with 12 bases between the two ends. Germline lookup yields CDR1 MNHEY and CDR2 SVGEGT.

This clonotype was seen ten or more times. The chain combines TRBV20-1 with TRBJ2-5; TRBD1 matches 9 bases. This CDR3 region has 14 residues. The germline V gene encodes CDR1 DFQATT and CDR2 SNEGSKA (reference sequence). J lost 5 bases, V lost 1 base, and 5 bases had no gene match. CDR3 residues: CSARVGTGFETQYF. The CDR3 region has the DNA TGCAGTGCTAGAGTGGGGACAGGGTTTGAGACCCAGTACTTC.

This clonotype was counted only a few times. This sequence joins TRBV19 and TRBJ1-2; tentative D call: TRBD1 (6 bases). V shed 5 bases and J shed 4 bases, with 14 bases lying between them. This CDR3 region has 14 residues. Germline assignment: CDR1 LNHDA and CDR2 SQIVND (reference sequence). Here the CDR3 reads CASSSTGFPYGYTF. DNA of the CDR3: TGTGCCAGTAGTTCCACAGGGTTTCCCTATGGCTACACCTTC.

V is TRBV29-1 and J is TRBJ2-5; 9 bases are a match to TRBD2. From germline, CDR1 is SQVTM and CDR2 ANQGSEA. The CDR3 has 12 residues. V lost 8 bases to trimming and J lost 4 bases; unmatched junction nucleotides: 5. CDR3 coding DNA: TGCAGCTCGGGACTAGCTGGAGAGACCCAGTACTTC. Its protein product is CSSGLAGETQYF.

Only a few counts were recorded for this clonotype. V and J are TRBV19 and TRBJ2-7; a weak D match, TRBD1 (5 bases). Trimming pared 5 bases from V and 4 bases from J, leaving 15 bases between. Germline V CDR1 and CDR2: LNHDA, SQIVND (reference sequence). This CDR3 comprises 14 residues. The CDR3 nucleotides are TGTGCCAGTAGTTGGTCCAGGGCAACTTACGAGCAGTACTTC. This translates into CASSWSRATYEQYF.

For this clonotype: As the CDR3 is not closed by the conserved phenylalanine or tryptophan, this likely results from a read error. The DNA is omitted, as the CDR3 cannot be located on it reliably, and the CDR3 follows TCRdb's listing. The rearrangement joins TRBV7-3 to TRBJ2-5; TRBD1 is the table's D call, not checked against the DNA. CDR1 SGHTA and CDR2 FQGTGA come from the germline V gene. The CDR3 length is 10 residues, termini included. This chain's CDR3 is CASSPGGVNT.

This chain joins TRBV7-3 and TRBJ2-3; D is possibly TRBD1 or TRBD2 (5 bases each). CDR1 SGHTA and CDR2 FQGTGA come from the germline V gene. The CDR3 is made up of 15 amino acids. Trimming left V 6 bases short and J 6 bases short, with 19 bases between. CDR3 loop: CASSFSGLSGDTQYF. DNA of the CDR3: TGTGCCAGCAGTTTTTCGGGGCTCTCTGGGGATACGCAGTATTTT.

This clonotype showed up many times. This chain links TRBV7-8 with TRBJ2-1; tentatively, D is TRBD2 (6 bases). Germline-derived CDR1 and CDR2 are SGHVS and FQNEAQ. The CDR3 sequence is 16 residues long. V lost 1 base and J lost 8, with 18 bases in between. CDR3 region: CASSLVGSGHLDEQFF. CDR3 sequence (DNA): TGTGCCAGCAGCTTAGTTGGTAGCGGCCACTTGGATGAGCAGTTCTTC.

The chain uses TRBV20-1 and TRBJ2-7; 11 bases fit TRBD2. The V gene end was trimmed by 6 bases and the J gene end by 4 bases; junction bases not matched to a gene: 11. This CDR3 is 15 amino acids long. Germline V gene data show CDR1 as DFQATT and CDR2 as SNEGSKA (reference sequence). CDR3 coding DNA: TGCAGTGCCTACGATTCGACTAGCGGGACTTACGAGCAGTACTTC. Translated: CSAYDSTSGTYEQYF.

This clonotype has a single count. The rearrangement links TRBV29-1 to TRBJ1-5, with TRBD1 matching 10 bases. The CDR3 totals 13 residues. The V and J ends lost 8 bases and 6 bases, in that order; junction bases with no gene match: 7. CDR1 is SQVTM, CDR2 ANQGSEA, per germline. CDR3 nucleotide sequence: TGCAGCACCGGGACAGGGGCAAGTCAGCCCCAGCATTTT. Residues: CSTGTGASQPQHF.

Details on this clonotype: A much bigger clone sits one base away, suggesting this may be a read error. V gene TRBV6-4 combines with J gene TRBJ1-1; TRBD1 might be the D (5 bases). Trimming cost V 5 bases and J 4 bases, with 17 bases left between them. The CDR3 contains 15 residues. Germline V gives CDR1 MRHNA, CDR2 SNTAGT. CDR3 coding DNA: TGTGCCAGCAGTCCCCGGGGCAGCGACCTCACTGAAGCTTTCTTT. Its protein product is CASSPRGSDLTEAFF.

This clonotype has ten or more counts. The CDR3: CASSEGHPNYGYTF. The DNA for the CDR3 is TGTGCCAGCAGTGAAGGGCACCCGAACTATGGCTACACCTTC. The rearrangement links TRBV2 to TRBJ1-2; the D is unclear. Germline-derived CDR1 and CDR2 are SNHLY and FYNNEI. The CDR3 is 14 amino acids. V was shortened by 1 base and J by 2 bases, with 8 bases between the two germline ends.

On this clonotype: A much larger clone sits a single nucleotide away, making a read error possible. The CDR3 reads CASSRTGPDGALYF. CDR3 sequence (DNA): TGTGCCAGTAGTAGGACAGGCCCCGACGGGGCCCTGTACTTC. The rearrangement links TRBV19 to TRBJ2-5; 7 bases fit TRBD1. The CDR3 is 14 amino acids. Unmatched junction bases numbered 15, after V lost 4 bases and J lost 13 bases. CDR1 and CDR2 from the germline V gene are LNHDA and SQIVND (reference sequence).

The count of this clonotype is one. This sequence joins TRBV7-9 and TRBJ2-2; a possible D gene is TRBD1 (5 bases). The V gene's germline CDR1 is SEHNR and CDR2 FQNEAQ (reference sequence). The V gene lost 5 bases and the J gene lost 0 bases, with 10 bases spanning the gap. The CDR3 is made up of 15 amino acids. The CDR3 sequence is CASSPATANTGELFF. CDR3 DNA: TGTGCCAGCAGCCCAGCGACAGCGAACACCGGGGAGCTGTTTTTT.

This clonotype was detected ten times or more. Germline and junction disagree at one end, which may indicate a read error. This chain joins TRBV24-1 and TRBJ2-2; 8 bases fit TRBD1. The CDR3 runs 18 residues. Germline V lookup: CDR1 KGHDR, CDR2 SFDVKD. CDR3 sequence reads: CATSALTGASGNTGELFF. The CDR3 bases are TGTGCCACCAGTGCTTTGACAGGGGCGAGTGGGAACACCGGGGAGCTGTTTTTT.

This rearrangement joins TRBV29-1 to TRBJ1-1; TRBD1 agrees at 8 bases. This CDR3 has 11 amino acids. V shed 6 bases, J shed 7 bases, and the junction held 4 bases outside the gene matches. Germline V gene sequence: CDR1 SQVTM, CDR2 ANQGSEA. The DNA of the CDR3 is TGCAGCGTGACCACAGGGGGTGAAGCTTTCTTT. Translating it yields CSVTTGGEAFF.

The J gene is TRBJ1-2, the V gene TRBV27, with 7 bases fitting TRBD1. CDR1 and CDR2 from the germline V gene are MNHEY and SMNVEV (reference sequence). The CDR3 extends over 14 amino acids. V was pared by 2 bases and J by 4 bases, with 4 bases of the junction left unmatched. The CDR3 region has the DNA TGTGCCAGCAGTTTAGCGACAGGGACCTATGGCTACACCTTC. Translated: CASSLATGTYGYTF.

This clonotype was counted a few times. CDR3 protein: CASSLTGRVYEQYF. CDR3 sequence (DNA): TGTGCCAGCAGTTTAACTGGCAGGGTCTACGAGCAGTACTTC. The chain combines TRBV7-9 with TRBJ2-7, with D possibly TRBD1 on 5 matching bases. This CDR3 has 14 residues. Germline CDR1 and CDR2: SEHNR and FQNEAQ (reference sequence). V was shortened by 6 bases and J by 3 bases, with 15 bases between the two germline ends.

V and J are TRBV7-2 and TRBJ2-3, with a tentative D call TRBD1 (5 bases). Trimming took off 5 bases at V and 0 bases at J, with 15 bases between the two ends. The CDR3 spans 16 residues. In germline, CDR1 is SGHTA, CDR2 FQGNSA. The CDR3 protein is CASSPRQFTSTDTQYF. The CDR3 DNA reads as TGTGCCAGCAGCCCGCGACAGTTTACTAGCACAGATACGCAGTATTTT.

This clonotype was seen just once. The chain is built from TRBV7-6 and TRBJ2-7; no clear D. This CDR3 comprises 13 residues. V dropped 7 bases and J dropped 9 bases, with 19 bases sitting between them. Germline-derived CDR1 and CDR2 are SGHVS and FNYEAQ. CDR3 in amino acids: CASMRLDAFGQYF. The DNA for the CDR3 is TGTGCCAGCATGCGCCTAGACGCGTTCGGGCAGTACTTC.

V and J are TRBV2 and TRBJ2-5, with a possible D match to TRBD1 (5 bases). V lost 6 bases and J lost 0, with 20 bases in between. Germline CDR1 and CDR2: SNHLY and FYNNEI. The CDR3 totals 17 residues. The CDR3 sequence: CASSQGYGHSYQETQYF. The CDR3 bases are TGTGCCAGCAGCCAAGGGTATGGACATTCGTACCAAGAGACCCAGTACTTC.

This clonotype was recorded a few times. The chain employs TRBV5-6 and TRBJ2-7; D gene unclear. Trimming left V 5 bases short and J 1 base short, with 19 bases between. The V gene's germline CDR1 is SGHDT and CDR2 YYEEEE. The CDR3 loop spans 16 amino acids. CDR3 nucleotides: TGTGCCAGCAGTTCGCGCATCCGGACGGAATCCTACGAGCAGTACTTC. Its protein product is CASSSRIRTESYEQYF.

V is TRBV20-1 and J is TRBJ2-7, with TRBD1 matching over 9 bases. V gave up 4 bases and J gave up 1 base; unmatched junction bases: 5. Germline V lookup: CDR1 DFQATT, CDR2 SNEGSKA (reference sequence). The CDR3 spans 14 residues. CDR3: CSAKRTGASYEQYF. In DNA form, the CDR3 reads TGCAGTGCTAAAAGGACAGGGGCATCCTACGAGCAGTACTTC.